This TCR beta chain appears in the sequencing data of a study of cytomegalovirus exposure and HLA in healthy donors. Study observations and caveats: A link between a missense DCLRE1C variant and TCR beta V- and J-gene trimming emerged from a later analysis.

PCR amplification relied on 60 Vbeta primers (plus 13 Jbeta primers). Using immunoSEQ multiplex PCR, the repertoire was profiled, and TCRdb retains in-frame clones only, with some absent. The table includes about 200,000 clones, 55% to 75% detected once. About this clone: What it binds is unknown.

The V end lost 5 bases, the J end lost 10 bases, and 11 bases lay between the germline ends. Germline CDR1 is MNHNY and CDR2 is SVGAGI (reference sequence). The CDR3 is 11 residues long. The sequencing sample was made of PBMCs. V is TRBV6-6 and J is TRBJ1-2; no firm D call. The TCR comes from a middle-aged man in good health and CMV-seropositive. This chain's CDR3 is CASSALGDYTF. DNA for the CDR3: TGTGCCAGCAGTGCCCTGGGAGACTACACCTTC.